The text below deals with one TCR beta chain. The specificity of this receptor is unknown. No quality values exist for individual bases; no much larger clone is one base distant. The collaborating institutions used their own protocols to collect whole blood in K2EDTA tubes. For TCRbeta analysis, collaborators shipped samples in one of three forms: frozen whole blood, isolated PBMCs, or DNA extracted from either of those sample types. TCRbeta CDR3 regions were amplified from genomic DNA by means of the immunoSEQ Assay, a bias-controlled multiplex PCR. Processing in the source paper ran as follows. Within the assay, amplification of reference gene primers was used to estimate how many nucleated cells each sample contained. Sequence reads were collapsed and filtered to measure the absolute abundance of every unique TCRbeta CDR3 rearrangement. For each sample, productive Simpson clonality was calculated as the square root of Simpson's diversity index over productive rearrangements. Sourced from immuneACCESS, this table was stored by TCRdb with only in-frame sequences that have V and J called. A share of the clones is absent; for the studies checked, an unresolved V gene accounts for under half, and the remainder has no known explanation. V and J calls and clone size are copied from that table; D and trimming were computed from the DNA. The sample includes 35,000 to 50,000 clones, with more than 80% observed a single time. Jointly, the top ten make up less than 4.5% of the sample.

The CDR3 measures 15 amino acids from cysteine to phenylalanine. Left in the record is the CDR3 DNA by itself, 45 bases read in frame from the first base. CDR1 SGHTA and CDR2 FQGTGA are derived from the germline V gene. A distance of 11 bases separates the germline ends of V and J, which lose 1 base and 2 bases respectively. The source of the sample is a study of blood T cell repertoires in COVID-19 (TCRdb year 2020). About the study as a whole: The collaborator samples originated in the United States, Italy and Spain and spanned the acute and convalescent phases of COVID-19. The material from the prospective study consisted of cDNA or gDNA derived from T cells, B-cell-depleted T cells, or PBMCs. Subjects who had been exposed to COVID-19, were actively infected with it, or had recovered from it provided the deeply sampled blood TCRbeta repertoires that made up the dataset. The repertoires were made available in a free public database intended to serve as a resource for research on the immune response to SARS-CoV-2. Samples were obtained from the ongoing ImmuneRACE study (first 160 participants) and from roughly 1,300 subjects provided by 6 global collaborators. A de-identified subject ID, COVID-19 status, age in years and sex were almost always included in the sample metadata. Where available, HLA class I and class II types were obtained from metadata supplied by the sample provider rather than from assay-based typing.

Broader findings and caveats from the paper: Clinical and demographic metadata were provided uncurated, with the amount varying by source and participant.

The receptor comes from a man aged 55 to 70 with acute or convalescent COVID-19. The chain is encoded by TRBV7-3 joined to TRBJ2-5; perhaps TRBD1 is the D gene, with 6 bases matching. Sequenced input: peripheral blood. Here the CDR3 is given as CASSLNGRGQETQYF. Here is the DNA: TGTGCCAGCAGCTTAAATGGCAGGGGTCAAGAGACCCAGTACTTC. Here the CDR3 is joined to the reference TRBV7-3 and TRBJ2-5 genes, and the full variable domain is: GAGVSQTPSNKVTEKGKYVELRCDPISGHTALYWYRQSLGQGPEFLIYFQGTGAADDSGLPNDRFFAVRPEGSVSTLKIQRTERGDSAVYLCASSLNGRGQETQYFGPGTRLLVL.